This T cell receptor (beta chain) was recovered during a study of blood T cell repertoires in COVID-19. The CDR3 covers 16 residues. Germline values: CDR1 SGHVS, CDR2 FQNEAQ. V was cut by 1 base and J by 2 bases, with 9 bases left in between. Authors' processing steps: By means of reference gene primer amplification, nucleated cell counts were estimated. Assay used: immunoSEQ multiplex PCR; TCRdb lists only in-frame clones, some missing. Clonal size and the V and J genes are those of that table, whereas D and trimming came from the DNA. The data hold 45,000 to 55,000 clones, with about 90% observed a single time.

This receptor was taken from a human donor in a cohort sampled during active COVID-19. This chain joins TRBV7-8 and TRBJ1-6; D is unclear. The sample was peripheral blood. Here the CDR3 DNA reads TGTGCCAGCAGCTTAGAAGGCAGGACCTATAATTCACCCCTCCACTTT. Encoded protein: CASSLEGRTYNSPLHF.